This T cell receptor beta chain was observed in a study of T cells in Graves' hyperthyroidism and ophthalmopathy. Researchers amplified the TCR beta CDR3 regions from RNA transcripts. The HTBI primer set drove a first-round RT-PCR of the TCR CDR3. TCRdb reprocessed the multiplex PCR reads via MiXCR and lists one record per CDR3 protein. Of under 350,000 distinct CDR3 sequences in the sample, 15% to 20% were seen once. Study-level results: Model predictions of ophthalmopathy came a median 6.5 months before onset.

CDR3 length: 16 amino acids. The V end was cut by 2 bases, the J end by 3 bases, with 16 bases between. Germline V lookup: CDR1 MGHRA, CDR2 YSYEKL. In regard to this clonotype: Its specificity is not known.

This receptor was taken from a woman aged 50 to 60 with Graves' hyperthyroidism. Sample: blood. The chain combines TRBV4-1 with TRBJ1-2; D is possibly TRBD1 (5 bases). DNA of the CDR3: TGCGCCAGCAGCCAACCCGGGACCTCTTGGGACTATGGCTACACCTTC. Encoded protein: CASSQPGTSWDYGYTF.